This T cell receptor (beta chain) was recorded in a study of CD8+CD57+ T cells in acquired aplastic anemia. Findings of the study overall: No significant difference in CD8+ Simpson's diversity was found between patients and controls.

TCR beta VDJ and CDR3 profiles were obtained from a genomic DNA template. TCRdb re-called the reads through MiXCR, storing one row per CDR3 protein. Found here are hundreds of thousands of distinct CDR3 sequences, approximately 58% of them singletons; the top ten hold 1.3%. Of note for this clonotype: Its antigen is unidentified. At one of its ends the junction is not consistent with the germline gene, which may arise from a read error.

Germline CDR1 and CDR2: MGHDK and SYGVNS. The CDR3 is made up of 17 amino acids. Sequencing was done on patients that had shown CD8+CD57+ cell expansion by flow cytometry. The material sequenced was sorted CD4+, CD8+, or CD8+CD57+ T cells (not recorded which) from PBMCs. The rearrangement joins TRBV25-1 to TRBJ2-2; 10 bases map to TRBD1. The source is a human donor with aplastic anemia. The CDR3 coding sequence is TGTGCCAGTAGTGCCCCCCCCGGGACAGGGGACACCGGGGAGCTGTTTTTT. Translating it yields CASSAPPGTGDTGELFF. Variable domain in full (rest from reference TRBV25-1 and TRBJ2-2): EADIYQTPRYLVIGTGKKITLECSQTMGHDKMYWYQQDPGMELHLIHYSYGVNSTEKGDLSSESTVSRIRTEHFPLTLESARPSHTSQYLCASSAPPGTGDTGELFFGEGSRLTVL.